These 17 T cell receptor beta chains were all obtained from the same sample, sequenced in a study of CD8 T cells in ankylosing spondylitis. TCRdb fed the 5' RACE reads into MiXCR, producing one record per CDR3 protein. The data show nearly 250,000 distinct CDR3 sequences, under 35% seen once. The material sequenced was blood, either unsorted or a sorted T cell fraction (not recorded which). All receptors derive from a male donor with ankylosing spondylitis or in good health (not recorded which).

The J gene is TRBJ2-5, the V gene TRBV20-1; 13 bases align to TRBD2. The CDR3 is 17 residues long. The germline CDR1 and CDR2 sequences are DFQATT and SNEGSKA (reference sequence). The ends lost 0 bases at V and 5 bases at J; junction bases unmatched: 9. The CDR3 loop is CSARDRVEGLAGETQYF. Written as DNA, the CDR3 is TGCAGTGCTAGAGATCGAGTGGAGGGACTAGCGGGGGAGACCCAGTACTTC.

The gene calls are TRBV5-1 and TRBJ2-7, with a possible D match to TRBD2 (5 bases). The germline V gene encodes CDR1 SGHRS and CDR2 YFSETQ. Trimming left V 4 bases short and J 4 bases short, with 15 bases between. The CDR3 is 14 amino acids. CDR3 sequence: CASSPNPGGYEQYF. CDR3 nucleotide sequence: TGCGCCAGCAGCCCAAACCCGGGCGGGTACGAGCAGTACTTC.

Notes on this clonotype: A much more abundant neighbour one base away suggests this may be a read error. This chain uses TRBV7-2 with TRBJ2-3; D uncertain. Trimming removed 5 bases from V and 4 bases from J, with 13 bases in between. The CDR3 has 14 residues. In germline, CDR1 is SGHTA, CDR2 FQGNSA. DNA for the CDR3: TGTGCCAGCAGCCTGGGCATTGGGCCAGATACGCAGTATTTT. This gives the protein CASSLGIGPDTQYF.

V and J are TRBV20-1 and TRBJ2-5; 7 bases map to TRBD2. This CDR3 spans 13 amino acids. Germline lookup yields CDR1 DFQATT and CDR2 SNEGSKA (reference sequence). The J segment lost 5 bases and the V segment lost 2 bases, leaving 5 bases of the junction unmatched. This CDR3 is CSARSWGGETQYF. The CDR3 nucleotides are TGCAGTGCTAGATCCTGGGGGGGGGAGACCCAGTACTTC.

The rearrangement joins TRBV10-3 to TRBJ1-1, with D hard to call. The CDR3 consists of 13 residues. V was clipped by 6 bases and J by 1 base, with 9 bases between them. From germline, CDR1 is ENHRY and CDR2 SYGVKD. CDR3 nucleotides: TGTGCCATCAGGGACGGCAAGAACACTGAAGCTTTCTTT. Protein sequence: CAIRDGKNTEAFF.

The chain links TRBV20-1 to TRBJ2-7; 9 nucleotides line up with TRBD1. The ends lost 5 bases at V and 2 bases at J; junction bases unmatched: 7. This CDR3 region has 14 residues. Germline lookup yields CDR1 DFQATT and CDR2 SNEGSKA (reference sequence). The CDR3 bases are TGCAGTGCTTCCGGGACAGGGTACACCTACGAGCAGTACTTC. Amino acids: CSASGTGYTYEQYF.

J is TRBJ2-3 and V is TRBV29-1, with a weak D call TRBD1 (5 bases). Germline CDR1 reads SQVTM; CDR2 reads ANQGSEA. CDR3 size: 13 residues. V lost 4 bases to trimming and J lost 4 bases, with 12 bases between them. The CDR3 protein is CSVVGREADTQYF. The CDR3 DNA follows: TGCAGCGTTGTGGGCAGGGAAGCAGATACGCAGTATTTT.

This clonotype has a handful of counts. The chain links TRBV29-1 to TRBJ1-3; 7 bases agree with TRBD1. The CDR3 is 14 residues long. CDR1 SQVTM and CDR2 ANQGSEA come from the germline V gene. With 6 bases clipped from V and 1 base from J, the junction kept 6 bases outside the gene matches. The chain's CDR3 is CSVTTGTSGNTIYF. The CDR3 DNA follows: TGCAGCGTCACGACAGGGACTTCTGGAAACACCATATATTTT.

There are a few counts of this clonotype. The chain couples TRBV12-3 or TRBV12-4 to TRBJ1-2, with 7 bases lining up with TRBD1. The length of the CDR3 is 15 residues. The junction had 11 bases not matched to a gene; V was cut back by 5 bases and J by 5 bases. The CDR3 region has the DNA TGTGCCAGCAGTCCAGGGACAGTGTCACCTTATGGCTACACCTTC. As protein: CASSPGTVSPYGYTF.

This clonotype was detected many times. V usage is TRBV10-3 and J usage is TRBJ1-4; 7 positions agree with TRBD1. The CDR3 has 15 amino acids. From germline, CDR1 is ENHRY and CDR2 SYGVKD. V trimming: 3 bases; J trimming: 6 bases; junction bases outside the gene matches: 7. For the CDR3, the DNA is TGTGCCATCAGTGACGGGTCTACAGGGGATGAAAAACTGTTTTTT. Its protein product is CAISDGSTGDEKLFF.

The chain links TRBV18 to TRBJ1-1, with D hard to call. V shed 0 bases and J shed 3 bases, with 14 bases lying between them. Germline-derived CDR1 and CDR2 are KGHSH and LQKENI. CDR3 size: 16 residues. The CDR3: CASSPPGYGMDTEAFF. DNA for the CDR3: TGTGCCAGCTCACCACCGGGGTACGGGATGGACACTGAAGCTTTCTTT. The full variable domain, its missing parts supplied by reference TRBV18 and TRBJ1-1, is NAGVMQNPRHLVRRRGQEARLRCSPMKGHSHVYWYRQLPEEGLKFMVYLQKENIIDESGMPKERFSAEFPKEGPSILRIQQVVRGDSAAYFCASSPPGYGMDTEAFFGQGTRLTVV.

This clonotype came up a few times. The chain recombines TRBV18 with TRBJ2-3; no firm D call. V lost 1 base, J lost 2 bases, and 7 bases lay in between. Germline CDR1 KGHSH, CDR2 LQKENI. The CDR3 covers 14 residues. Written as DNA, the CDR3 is TGTGCCAGCTCACCACGTCAAATCACAGATACGCAGTATTTT. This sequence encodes CASSPRQITDTQYF.

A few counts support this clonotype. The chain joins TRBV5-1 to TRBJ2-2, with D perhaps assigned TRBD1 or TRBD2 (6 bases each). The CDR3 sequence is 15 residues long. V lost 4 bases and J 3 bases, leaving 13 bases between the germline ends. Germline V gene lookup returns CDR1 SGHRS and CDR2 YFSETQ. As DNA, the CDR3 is TGCGCCAGCAGCGCGGGACACCCTTACACCGGGGAGCTGTTTTTT. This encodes CASSAGHPYTGELFF.

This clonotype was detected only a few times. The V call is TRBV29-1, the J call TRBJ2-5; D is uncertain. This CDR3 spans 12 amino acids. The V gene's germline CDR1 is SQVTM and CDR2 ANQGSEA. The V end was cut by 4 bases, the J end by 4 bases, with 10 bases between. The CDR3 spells CSVAYKGETQYF. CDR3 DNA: TGCAGCGTTGCCTACAAGGGAGAGACCCAGTACTTC. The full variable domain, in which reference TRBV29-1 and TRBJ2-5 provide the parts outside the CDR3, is SAVISQKPSRDICQRGTSLTIQCQVDSQVTMMFWYRQQPGQSLTLIATANQGSEATYESGFVIDKFPISRPNLTFSTLTVSNMSPEDSSIYLCSVAYKGETQYFGPGTRLLVL.

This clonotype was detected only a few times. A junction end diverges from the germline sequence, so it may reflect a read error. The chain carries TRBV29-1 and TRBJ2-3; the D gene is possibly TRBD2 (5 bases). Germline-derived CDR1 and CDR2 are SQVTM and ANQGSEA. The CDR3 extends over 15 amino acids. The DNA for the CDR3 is TGCAGCGTTGCCTGGGAAGAGCGGAGCATAGATACGCAGTATTTT. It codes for CSVAWEERSIDTQYF.

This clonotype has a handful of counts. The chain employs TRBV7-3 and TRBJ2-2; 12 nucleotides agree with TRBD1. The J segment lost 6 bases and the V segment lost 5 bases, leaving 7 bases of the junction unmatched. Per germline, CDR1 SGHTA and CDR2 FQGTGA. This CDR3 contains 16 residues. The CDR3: CASSAQGTGGAGELFF. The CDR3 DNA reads TGTGCCAGCAGCGCCCAAGGGACAGGGGGCGCCGGGGAGCTGTTTTTT. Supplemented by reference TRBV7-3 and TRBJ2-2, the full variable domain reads GAGVSQTPSNKVTEKGKYVELRCDPISGHTALYWYRQSLGQGPEFLIYFQGTGAADDSGLPNDRFFAVRPEGSVSTLKIQRTERGDSAVYLCASSAQGTGGAGELFFGEGSRLTVL.

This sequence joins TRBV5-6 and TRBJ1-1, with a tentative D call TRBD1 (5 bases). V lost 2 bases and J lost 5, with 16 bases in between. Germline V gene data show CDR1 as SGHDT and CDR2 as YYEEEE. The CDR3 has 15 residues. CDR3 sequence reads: CASSFRGFFGTEAFF. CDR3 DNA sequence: TGTGCCAGCAGCTTTCGGGGGTTCTTCGGGACTGAAGCTTTCTTT. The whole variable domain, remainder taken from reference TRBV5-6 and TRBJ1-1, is DAGVTQSPTHLIKTRGQQVTLRCSPKSGHDTVSWYQQALGQGPQFIFQYYEEEERQRGNFPDRFSGHQFPNYSSELNVNALLLGDSALYLCASSFRGFFGTEAFFGQGTRLTVV.